The rows below give T cell receptor beta chains drawn from one sample of a study of blood T cell repertoires in COVID-19. Profiling relied on immunoSEQ multiplex PCR, and the TCRdb table lists in-frame clones only, not all of them. The sample includes approximately 67,000 clones, 70% to 90% seen only once; the top ten take around a fifth. The specimen was peripheral blood. Receptor source: an elderly woman with acute or convalescent COVID-19. Each CDR3 is given with its conserved first and last residue. The D gene is left open where the match is weak. Clone size is shown for a subset of rows, as once, few, many or a class of expanded clone.

>TRBV27|13|-|once|TRBJ1-1
TGTGCCAGCAGTCCCAATCGGACCCCGGGGGCTTTCTTT
CASSPNRTPGAFF
>TRBV2|16|-|-|TRBJ2-7
TGTGCCAGCAGTGAAGAATCTGTTCCGGGTTCCTACGAGCAGTACTTC
CASSEESVPGSYEQYF
>TRBV28|15|TRBD1|-|TRBJ2-7
TGTGCCAGCAGTTCTCCCGGGACAGGGATTTACGAGCAGTACTTC
CASSSPGTGIYEQYF
>TRBV19|12|TRBD1|-|TRBJ1-2
TGTGCCAGTAGTAGGGACAGCTATGGCTACACCTTC
CASSRDSYGYTF
>TRBV7-2|16|TRBD1|-|TRBJ2-3
TGTGCCAGCAGCTTACTGGCCAGGGGGCCCCCAGATACGCAGTATTTT
CASSLLARGPPDTQYF
>TRBV9|13|-|once|TRBJ2-7
TGTGCCAGCAGTCCAGATGCAGGGTACGAGCAGTACTTC
CASSPDAGYEQYF
>TRBV10-3|15|TRBD1|-|TRBJ1-3
TGTGCCATCGGGTCCGGGACAGGGTCTGGAAACACCATATATTTT
CAIGSGTGSGNTIYF
>TRBV28|16|-|-|TRBJ2-1
TGTGCCAGCAGTTTACTATTAGCCGGTGGGTACAATGAGCAGTTCTTC
CASSLLLAGGYNEQFF
>TRBV7-3|13|-|-|TRBJ1-1
TGTGCCAGCAGCCGAATCACAGGGACTGAAGCTTTCTTT
CASSRITGTEAFF
>TRBV6-1|15|TRBD1|-|TRBJ1-1
TGTGCCAGCAGTGATGAGGGACAGGGGAACACTGAAGCTTTCTTT
CASSDEGQGNTEAFF
>TRBV11-3|17|TRBD2|-|TRBJ2-1
TGTGCCAGCAGCTTAGAGAGGACTAGCGGGATTAGCAATGAGCAGTTCTTC
CASSLERTSGISNEQFF
>TRBV4-1|15|-|-|TRBJ2-6
TGCGCCAGCAGCCGCTACTTTTCTGGGGCCAACGTCCTGACTTTC
CASSRYFSGANVLTF
>TRBV9|15|TRBD1|once|TRBJ1-1
TGTGCCAGCAGCGTAGAAGGGGACAGGTGGAGTGAAGCTTTCTTT
CASSVEGDRWSEAFF
>TRBV9|15|TRBD2|-|TRBJ2-3
TGTGCCAGCAGCGCTAGCGGGGGGGGCACAGATACGCAGTATTTT
CASSASGGGTDTQYF
>TRBV5-5|16|-|once|TRBJ2-5
TGTGCCAGCAGCTTTGGAAGGCGGACATTCCAAGAGACCCAGTACTTC
CASSFGRRTFQETQYF
>TRBV7-8|14|-|-|TRBJ1-2
TGTGCCAGCAGCTTAGGTCTAACCAACTATGGCTACACCTTC
CASSLGLTNYGYTF
>TRBV5-1|16|TRBD1|-|TRBJ2-2
TGCGCCAGCAGCCCCCAAGCAGGGGGCGGCACCGGGGAGCTGTTTTTT
CASSPQAGGGTGELFF
>TRBV27|17|TRBD2|few|TRBJ2-7
TGTGCCAGCAGTTTCGGCGGGGCGGGACTAGCGGGGGTCGAGCAGTACTTC
CASSFGGAGLAGVEQYF
>TRBV11-2|14|-|-|TRBJ2-2
TGTGCCAGCAGCTTACAATGGGAGACCGGGGAGCTGTTTTTT
CASSLQWETGELFF
>TRBV12-3/TRBV12-4|12|-|-|TRBJ1-1
TGTGCCAGCAGTTCACGCGGGGGTGAAGCTTTCTTT
CASSSRGGEAFF
>TRBV5-1|14|-|-|TRBJ1-4
TGCGCCAGCAGCTTGGCGGCAGGGGCCAAAGAACTGTTTTTT
CASSLAAGAKELFF
>TRBV2|17|-|once|TRBJ1-6
TGTGCCAGCAGTGGAGGCCGCGGGGTAACAGGCAATTCACCCCTCCACTTT
CASSGGRGVTGNSPLHF
>TRBV19|15|-|-|TRBJ1-3
TGTGCCAGTAGTATCTCGAACTCTCCTGGAAACACCATATATTTT
CASSISNSPGNTIYF
>TRBV28|14|-|-|TRBJ1-5
TGTGCCAGCAGCCAGGGCCTTTCGGGTCAGCCCCAGCATTTT
CASSQGLSGQPQHF
>TRBV5-6|13|-|-|TRBJ1-1
TGTGCCAGCAGCCGGGGGGAGAAGGCCGAAGCTTTCTTT
CASSRGEKAEAFF
>TRBV5-4|13|-|-|TRBJ2-1
TGTGCCAGCAGCTTCACAGAGTACAATGAGCAGTTCTTC
CASSFTEYNEQFF
>TRBV4-1|15|TRBD1|-|TRBJ1-2
TGCGCCAGCAGCCAAGAAAACAGGGGTGCCTATGGCTACACCTTC
CASSQENRGAYGYTF
>TRBV5-1|14|TRBD2|-|TRBJ2-7
TGCGCCAGCAGCTTGGCGGGGGGGGCGGACGAGCAGTACTTC
CASSLAGGADEQYF
>TRBV6-5|12|-|-|TRBJ1-1
TGTGCCAGCAGTTCCATGAACACTGAAGCTTTCTTT
CASSSMNTEAFF
>TRBV7-2|18|TRBD2|-|TRBJ2-7
TGTGCCAGCAGCTTAGGAGGGGGGCCTAGCGGGAGGTGGAACGAGCAGTACTTC
CASSLGGGPSGRWNEQYF
>TRBV28|16|TRBD1|once|TRBJ2-6
TGTGCCAGCAGTGTTACAGGGGGCACTGGGGCCAACGTCCTGACTTTC
CASSVTGGTGANVLTF
>TRBV23-1|17|TRBD1|-|TRBJ1-1
TGCGCCAGCAGTTCGACAGGGGTCGTAGTAAGGTGCACTGAAGCTTTCTTT
CASSSTGVVVRCTEAFF
>TRBV2|14|-|-|TRBJ1-1
TGTGCCAGCAGTGAAAGGGAGATGAACACTGAAGCTTTCTTT
CASSEREMNTEAFF
>TRBV6-2/TRBV6-3|16|-|-|TRBJ1-5
TGTGCCAGCAGTCCCTCAGTCGGAGCCCTCAATCAGCCCCAGCATTTT
CASSPSVGALNQPQHF
>TRBV18|14|-|-|TRBJ1-4
TGTGCCAGCTCAATCTTTGCAACTAATGAAAAACTGTTTTTT
CASSIFATNEKLFF
>TRBV19|15|TRBD1|-|TRBJ2-7
TGTGCCAGTAGTATAGGAAGGGGGCTAACCTACGAGCAGTACTTC
CASSIGRGLTYEQYF
>TRBV9|16|-|-|TRBJ2-3
TGTGCCAGCAGCCCCCGCGAGCGGGCCGGAGCAGATACGCAGTATTTT
CASSPRERAGADTQYF
>TRBV5-6|14|-|-|TRBJ2-3
TGTGCCAGCTTAGGGAGGCTACACGGGGGTACGCAGTATTTT
CASLGRLHGGTQYF
>TRBV19|12|-|once|TRBJ2-3
TGTGCCAGTAACGGCGGCTCATCTACGCAGTATTTT
CASNGGSSTQYF
>TRBV28|16|-|-|TRBJ1-2
TGTGCCAGCCGCGGGAGACACGGGCGCGAAGATTATGGCTACACCTTC
CASRGRHGREDYGYTF
>TRBV2|21|TRBD2|once|TRBJ2-2
TGTGCCAGCAGACCTCCAGGGACTAGCTCTCCCCTGTTCGCGAACACCGGGGAGCTGTTTTTT
CASRPPGTSSPLFANTGELFF
>TRBV5-1|16|TRBD2|-|TRBJ2-1
TGCGCCAGCAGCGTGGGACTACTTAGCTCCTACAATGAGCAGTTCTTC
CASSVGLLSSYNEQFF
>TRBV19|12|TRBD1|-|TRBJ1-5
TGTGCCAGTAGTACCTACAGGGGAGGCTGGCATTTT
CASSTYRGGWHF
>TRBV5-1|13|TRBD1|few|TRBJ1-1
TGCGCCAGCAGCTTGCCAGGGGGCACTGAAGCTTTCTTT
CASSLPGGTEAFF
>TRBV19|14|TRBD1|few|TRBJ2-1
TGTGCCAGTAGTATAGCCGGGACAGCAGTAAAGCAGTTCTTC
CASSIAGTAVKQFF
>TRBV3-1/TRBV3-2|15|TRBD2|-|TRBJ2-3
TGTGCCAGCAGCCAGGGACTAGCGGGATTGGATACGCAGTATTTT
CASSQGLAGLDTQYF
>TRBV21-1|12|-|-|TRBJ1-3
TGTGCCAGCAGCAAAGGGGGCTACACCATATATTTT
CASSKGGYTIYF
>TRBV5-1|15|TRBD1|-|TRBJ2-7
TGCGCCAGCAGCAAATCCCTAGGGACAGGGGACGAGCAGTACTTC
CASSKSLGTGDEQYF
>TRBV28|16|-|-|TRBJ2-6
TGTGCCAGCAGTTTTCACCCCCGGGGTGGGGCCAACGTCCTGACTTTC
CASSFHPRGGANVLTF
>TRBV18|17|TRBD2|-|TRBJ2-3
TGTGCCAGCTCACCCTCTAGCGGGGGGCTAGGCCCAGATACGCAGTATTTT
CASSPSSGGLGPDTQYF
>TRBV6-6|14|TRBD1|-|TRBJ1-1
TGTGCCAGCACCTCCACAGACAGGGGGACTGAAGCTTTCTTT
CASTSTDRGTEAFF